The 20 T cell receptor beta chains reported below all come from one sample, sequenced in a study of T cell responses to AZD1222 COVID-19 vaccine. Produced via immunoSEQ multiplex PCR; TCRdb's table is partial and in-frame only. The sample consists of about 260,000 clones, over 90% of them appearing once. Specimen: peripheral blood, collected on day 0 of AZD1222 vaccination. The receptors shown here come from an adult in good health.

This chain links TRBV2 with TRBJ1-1; 7 bases agree with TRBD1. The V segment lost 6 bases and the J segment 8 bases; nucleotides outside the gene matches: 6. The CDR3 loop spans 12 amino acids. Germline V CDR1 and CDR2: SNHLY, FYNNEI. This CDR3 reads CASSGDSREAFF. Written as DNA, the CDR3 is TGTGCCAGCAGCGGGGACAGCCGAGAAGCTTTCTTT.

CDR3 DNA: TGTGCCAGCAGCTTAGATTGGGGGACAGGGGGGTCACCCCTCCACTTT. Amino acids: CASSLDWGTGGSPLHF. The gene calls are TRBV7-2 and TRBJ1-6; 11 bases map to TRBD1. The CDR3 covers 16 residues. J lost 10 bases, V lost 1 base, and 6 bases had no gene match. Germline lookup yields CDR1 SGHTA and CDR2 FQGNSA.

This rearrangement joins TRBV27 to TRBJ1-4, with a tentative D call TRBD1 (6 bases). There are 14 residues in the CDR3. Germline CDR1 is MNHEY and CDR2 is SMNVEV (reference sequence). The germline V and J ends were trimmed by 6 bases and 8 bases, with 16 bases remaining between them. The CDR3 nucleotides are TGTGCCAGCAGGCCCCCGGGGGCGGGCGAAAAACTGTTTTTT. The encoded protein is CASRPPGAGEKLFF.

The J gene is TRBJ2-7, the V gene TRBV7-8; weak D call: TRBD1 (6 bases). This CDR3 is built from 15 residues. V was pared by 5 bases and J by 3 bases, with 17 bases between. The V gene's germline CDR1 is SGHVS and CDR2 FQNEAQ. The CDR3 loop reads CASSIRTVGNYEQYF. In DNA, the CDR3 is TGTGCCAGCAGCATCCGGACAGTAGGGAACTACGAGCAGTACTTC.

J is TRBJ1-1 and V is TRBV29-1, with no clear D. This CDR3 comprises 12 residues. CDR1 and CDR2 from the germline V gene are SQVTM and ANQGSEA. Between the trimmed V and J ends, which lost 6 bases and 2 bases, there was a span of 10 bases. CDR3 sequence: CSVVPRNTEAFF. CDR3 nucleotide sequence: TGCAGCGTCGTACCACGTAACACTGAAGCTTTCTTT. Drawing the rest from reference TRBV29-1 and TRBJ1-1, the complete variable domain is SAVISQKPSRDICQRGTSLTIQCQVDSQVTMMFWYRQQPGQSLTLIATANQGSEATYESGFVIDKFPISRPNLTFSTLTVSNMSPEDSSIYLCSVVPRNTEAFFGQGTRLTVV.

This clone occurred once. The chain carries TRBV7-3 and TRBJ2-3; D gene uncertain. V dropped 11 bases and J dropped 7 bases, with 19 bases sitting between them. There are 13 residues in the CDR3. From germline, CDR1 is SGHTA and CDR2 FQGTGA. The CDR3 here is CAGVTDPPNTQYF. The CDR3 coding sequence is TGTGCCGGCGTTACCGACCCCCCAAATACGCAGTATTTT.

The J gene is TRBJ2-5, the V gene TRBV9; TRBD1 might be the D (5 bases). CDR1 SGDLS and CDR2 YYNGEE come from the germline V gene. The V end lost 3 bases, the J end lost 7 bases, and 16 bases lay between the germline ends. The CDR3 totals 14 residues. This CDR3 is CASSESQGMGTQYF. DNA for the CDR3: TGTGCCAGCAGCGAGTCTCAGGGAATGGGGACCCAGTACTTC. Full variable domain (rest looked up from reference TRBV9 and TRBJ2-5): DSGVTQTPKHLITATGQRVTLRCSPRSGDLSVYWYQQSLDQGLQFLIQYYNGEERAKGNILERFSAQQFPDLHSELNLSSLELGDSALYFCASSESQGMGTQYFGPGTRLLVL.

The J gene is TRBJ2-3, the V gene TRBV28; TRBD2 agrees at 16 bases. Germline CDR1 MDHEN, CDR2 SYDVKM. CDR3 length: 18 amino acids. V lost 5 bases to trimming and J lost 0 bases; unmatched junction nucleotides: 5. Written as DNA, the CDR3 is TGTGCCAGCAGTCCGGGACTAGCGGGGGGGCCTAGCACAGATACGCAGTATTTT. Its translation is CASSPGLAGGPSTDTQYF.

V and J are TRBV27 and TRBJ2-1; D is perhaps TRBD1 (6 bases). The germline V gene encodes CDR1 MNHEY and CDR2 SMNVEV (reference sequence). The CDR3 consists of 15 residues. V lost 6 bases, J lost 12 bases, and 24 bases lay in between. The CDR3 nucleotides read TGTGCCAGCAGCCTTGGGTGGCTCCGGGACACCCGGCAGTTCTTC. Amino acid sequence: CASSLGWLRDTRQFF.

For the CDR3, the DNA is TGTGCCAGCAGCTTTGACAGGAGAACTAATGAAAAACTGTTTTTT. Protein product: CASSFDRRTNEKLFF. The chain has TRBV6-5 and TRBJ1-4; a possible D gene is TRBD1 (6 bases). Trimming stripped 6 bases from V and 1 base from J, with 12 bases between. The germline V gene has CDR1 MNHEY and CDR2 SVGAGI. CDR3 length: 15 amino acids.

CDR3: CASSQDQGGNSYGYTF. CDR3 DNA: TGTGCCAGCAGCCAAGATCAGGGGGGCAACAGCTATGGCTACACCTTC. The J gene is TRBJ1-2, the V gene TRBV3-1 (or the pseudogene TRBV3-2); 7 nucleotides align to TRBD1. V gave up 0 bases and J gave up 4 bases; unmatched junction bases: 8. This CDR3 has 16 amino acids. Germline CDR1 reads LGHDT; CDR2 reads YNNKEL (reference sequence).

In its sample, this clone was seen once. This chain uses TRBV19 with TRBJ2-2; a weak D match, TRBD2 (5 bases). The V and J ends lost 7 bases and 3 bases respectively, with 12 bases between them. The CDR3 is made up of 14 amino acids. Germline CDR1 reads LNHDA; CDR2 reads SQIVND (reference sequence). CDR3 DNA: TGTGCCAGTAAGTGGTCGAGGGACACCGGGGAGCTGTTTTTT. This codes for CASKWSRDTGELFF. Full variable domain (missing parts from reference TRBV19 and TRBJ2-2): DGGITQSPKYLFRKEGQNVTLSCEQNLNHDAMYWYRQDPGQGLRLIYYSQIVNDFQKGDIAEGYSVSREKKESFPLTVTSAQKNPTAFYLCASKWSRDTGELFFGEGSRLTVL.

The V call is TRBV27, the J call TRBJ2-7; D perhaps matches TRBD1 (5 bases). The CDR3 contains 15 residues. The V and J ends lost 6 bases and 2 bases respectively, with 17 bases between them. Germline V gives CDR1 MNHEY, CDR2 SMNVEV (reference sequence). For the CDR3, the DNA is TGTGCCAGCAGGCCCAAAGGGGCCATTCCCTACGAGCAGTACTTC. Translation: CASRPKGAIPYEQYF.

This clone has just one count. V and J are TRBV3-1 (or the pseudogene TRBV3-2) and TRBJ2-7, with D maybe TRBD2 (6 bases). Trimming removed 4 bases at V and 0 bases at J, with 7 bases between. The CDR3 length is 13 residues. Germline CDR1 is LGHDT and CDR2 is YNNKEL (reference sequence). CDR3 bases: TGTGCCAGCAGCCCCGGGGGCTCCTACGAGCAGTACTTC. The encoded protein is CASSPGGSYEQYF.

In the case of this clone: This same CDR3 is encoded by further DNA sequences in the sample. V and J are TRBV18 and TRBJ2-5, with unresolved D. CDR1 KGHSH and CDR2 LQKENI come from the germline V gene. Trimming took 1 base from V and 5 from J, leaving 2 bases between them. This CDR3 comprises 11 residues. Here the CDR3 reads CASSPQETQYF. The CDR3 DNA sequence: TGTGCCAGCTCACCACAGGAGACCCAGTACTTC.

The V gene is TRBV27, the J gene TRBJ2-5; no definite D call. Trimming removed 2 bases at V and 7 bases at J, with 14 bases between. Germline V CDR1 and CDR2: MNHEY, SMNVEV (reference sequence). This CDR3 is 14 amino acids long. CDR3 in DNA: TGTGCCAGCAGTTTAGGCCTTCAGTCCGGGACCCAGTACTTC. Encoded protein: CASSLGLQSGTQYF.

The CDR3 nucleotides are TGTGCCAGCAGCCAGGACAGGGGGGGCACAGATACGCAGTATTTT. This codes for CASSQDRGGTDTQYF. This rearrangement joins TRBV4-2 to TRBJ2-3; 10 bases map to TRBD1. Trimming took 3 bases from V and 1 from J; bases not matched to a gene: 1. The CDR3 covers 15 residues. Germline V gene data show CDR1 as LGHNA and CDR2 as YNFKEQ.

Only one count was recorded for this clone. The J gene is TRBJ1-2, the V gene TRBV28; D call uncertain. The CDR3 sequence is 13 residues long. Trimming shortened V by 6 bases and J by 2 bases, and 10 bases separated the two germline ends. Germline V gives CDR1 MDHEN, CDR2 SYDVKM. CDR3 loop: CASSGRNNYGYTF. The CDR3 DNA reads TGTGCCAGCAGCGGCAGAAACAACTATGGCTACACCTTC.

The gene calls are TRBV7-2 and TRBJ2-7, with D perhaps matching TRBD1 (5 bases). Trimming pared 3 bases from V and 6 bases from J, leaving 15 bases between. Germline CDR1 is SGHTA and CDR2 is FQGNSA. The CDR3 spans 14 residues. The DNA for the CDR3 is TGTGCCAGCAGCTTTACAGGCTCAGGCCCCGAGCAGTACTTC. Its protein product is CASSFTGSGPEQYF.

V and J are TRBV2 and TRBJ1-5; a possible D gene is TRBD1 (6 bases). V dropped 7 bases and J dropped 2 bases, with 9 bases sitting between them. The germline V gene has CDR1 SNHLY and CDR2 FYNNEI. This CDR3 comprises 13 residues. Written as DNA, the CDR3 is TGTGCCAGCAACGAGGGGGGCAATCAGCCCCAGCATTTT. Translation: CASNEGGNQPQHF.